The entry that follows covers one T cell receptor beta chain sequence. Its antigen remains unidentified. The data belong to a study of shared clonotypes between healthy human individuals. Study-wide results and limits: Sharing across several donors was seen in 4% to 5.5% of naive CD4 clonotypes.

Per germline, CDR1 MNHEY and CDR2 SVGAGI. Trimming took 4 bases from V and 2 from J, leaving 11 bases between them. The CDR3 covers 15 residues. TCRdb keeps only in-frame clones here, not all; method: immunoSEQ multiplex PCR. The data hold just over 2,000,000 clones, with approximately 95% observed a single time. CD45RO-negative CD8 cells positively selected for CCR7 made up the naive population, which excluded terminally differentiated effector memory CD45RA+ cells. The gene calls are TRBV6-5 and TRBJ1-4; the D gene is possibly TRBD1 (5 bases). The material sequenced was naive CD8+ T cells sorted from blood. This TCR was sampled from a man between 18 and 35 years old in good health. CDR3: CASSFDSKTNEKLFF. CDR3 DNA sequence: TGTGCCAGCAGTTTCGACAGCAAGACTAATGAAAAACTGTTTTTT.